This T cell receptor beta chain was found in a study of cytotoxic CD8 clonotypes in ibrutinib-treated CLL. Clones were sequenced by immunoSEQ multiplex PCR, and TCRdb holds only the in-frame ones, with some missing. The table shows 150,000 or so clones, with about four fifths occurring only once. Findings of the study overall: Among the clonotypes, public ones were uncommon and contracted or held stable on treatment.

Germline CDR1 is SGHTA and CDR2 is FQGTGA. CDR3 length: 16 residues. V gave up 5 bases and J gave up 8 bases; unmatched junction bases: 15. A note on this clone: Its antigen is still unknown.

The sequencing here drew on PBMCs, taken after 12 months of ibrutinib treatment. The chain carries TRBV7-3 and TRBJ2-1, with 7 bases matching TRBD1. This clonotype was sampled from a human donor with chronic lymphocytic leukemia. In nucleotides, the CDR3 is TGTGCCAGCAGCCGCCGACAGGGTGCTGGCAGGGATGAGCAGTTCTTC. Its protein product is CASSRRQGAGRDEQFF.